The clone carrying this T cell receptor (beta chain) has ten or more counts. Its antigen is unknown. The data were taken from a study of T-cell reconstitution after alpha-beta-depleted transplantation in children. Whole-study results and caveats: The authors attributed T-cell counts and diversity one year after transplant mostly to newly produced T cells.

CDR1 is SGHRS, CDR2 YFSETQ, per germline. Trimming took 0 bases from V and 7 from J, leaving 13 bases between them. CDR3 length: 14 amino acids. Preparation of the TCRbeta library was carried out with unique molecular identifiers. TCRdb re-called the PCR reads through MiXCR, storing one row per CDR3 protein. The sample records hundreds of thousands of distinct CDR3 sequences, 7.5% to 9% being singletons. This receptor was taken from a female patient aged 2-15 years who had a stem cell transplant for Fanconi anemia, so the T cells may come from the graft donor. The sequencing here drew on peripheral blood, taken 360 days after TCRalphabeta/CD19-depleted stem cell transplant. V is TRBV5-1 and J is TRBJ1-2, with D maybe TRBD1 (6 bases). The CDR3: CASSLESVRGGYTF. CDR3 DNA: TGCGCCAGCAGCTTGGAGTCGGTCAGGGGTGGCTACACCTTC.